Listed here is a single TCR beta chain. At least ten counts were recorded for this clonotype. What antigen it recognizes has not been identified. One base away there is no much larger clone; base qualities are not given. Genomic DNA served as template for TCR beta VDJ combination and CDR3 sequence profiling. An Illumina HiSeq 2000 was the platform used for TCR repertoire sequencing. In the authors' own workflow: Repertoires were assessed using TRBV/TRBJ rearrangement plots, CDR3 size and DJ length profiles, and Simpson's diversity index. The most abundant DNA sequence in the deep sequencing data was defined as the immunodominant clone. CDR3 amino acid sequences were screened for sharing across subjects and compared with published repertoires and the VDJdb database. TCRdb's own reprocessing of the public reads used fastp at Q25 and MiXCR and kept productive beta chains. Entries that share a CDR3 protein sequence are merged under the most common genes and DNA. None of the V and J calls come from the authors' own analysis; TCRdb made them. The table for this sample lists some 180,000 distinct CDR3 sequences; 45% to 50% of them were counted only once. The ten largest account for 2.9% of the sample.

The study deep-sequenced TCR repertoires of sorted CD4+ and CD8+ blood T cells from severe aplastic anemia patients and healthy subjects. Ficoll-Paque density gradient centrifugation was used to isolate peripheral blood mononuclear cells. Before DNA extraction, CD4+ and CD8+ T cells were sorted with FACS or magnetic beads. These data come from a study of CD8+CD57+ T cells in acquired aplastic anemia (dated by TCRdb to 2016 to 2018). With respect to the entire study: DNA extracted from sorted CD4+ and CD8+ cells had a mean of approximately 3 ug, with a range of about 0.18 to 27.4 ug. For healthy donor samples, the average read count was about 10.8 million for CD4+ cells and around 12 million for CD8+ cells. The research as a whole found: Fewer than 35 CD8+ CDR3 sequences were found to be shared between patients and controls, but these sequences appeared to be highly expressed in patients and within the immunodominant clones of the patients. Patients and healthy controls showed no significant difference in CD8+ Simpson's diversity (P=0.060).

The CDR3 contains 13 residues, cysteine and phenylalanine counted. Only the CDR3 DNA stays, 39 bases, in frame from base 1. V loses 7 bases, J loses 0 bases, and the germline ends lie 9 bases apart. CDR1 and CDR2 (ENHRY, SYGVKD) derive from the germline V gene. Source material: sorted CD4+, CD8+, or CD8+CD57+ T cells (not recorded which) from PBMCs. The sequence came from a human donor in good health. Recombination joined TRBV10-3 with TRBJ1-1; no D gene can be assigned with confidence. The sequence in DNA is TGTGCCATCACGTCAGAGGTGAACACTGAAGCTTTCTTT. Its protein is CAITSEVNTEAFF.